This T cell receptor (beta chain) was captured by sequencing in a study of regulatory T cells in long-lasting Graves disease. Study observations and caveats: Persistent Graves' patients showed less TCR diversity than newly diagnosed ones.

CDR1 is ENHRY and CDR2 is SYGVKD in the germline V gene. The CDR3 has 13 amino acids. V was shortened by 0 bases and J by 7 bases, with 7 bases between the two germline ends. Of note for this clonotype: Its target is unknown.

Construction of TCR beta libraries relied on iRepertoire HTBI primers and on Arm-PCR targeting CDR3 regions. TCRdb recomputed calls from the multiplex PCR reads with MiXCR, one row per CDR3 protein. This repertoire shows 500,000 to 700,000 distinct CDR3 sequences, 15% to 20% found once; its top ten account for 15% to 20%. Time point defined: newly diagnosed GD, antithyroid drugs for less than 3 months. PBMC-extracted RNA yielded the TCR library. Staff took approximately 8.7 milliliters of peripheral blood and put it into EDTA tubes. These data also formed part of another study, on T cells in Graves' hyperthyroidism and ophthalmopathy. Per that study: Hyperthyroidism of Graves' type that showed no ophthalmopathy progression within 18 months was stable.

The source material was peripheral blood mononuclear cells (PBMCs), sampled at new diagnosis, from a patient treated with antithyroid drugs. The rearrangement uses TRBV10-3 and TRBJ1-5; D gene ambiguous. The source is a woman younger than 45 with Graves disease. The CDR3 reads CAISESAIQPQHF. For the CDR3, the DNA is TGTGCCATCAGTGAGTCAGCGATACAGCCCCAGCATTTT.